The present entry profiles one TCR beta chain with its context. This entry is derived from a study of control samples from healthy donors and cancer patients. Generated by immunoSEQ multiplex PCR, the TCRdb table keeps only in-frame clones and is missing some. The sample includes about 130,000 clones, roughly 95% of them seen just once. The CDR3 sequence is 15 residues long. The V gene lost 0 bases and the J gene lost 4 bases, with 15 bases spanning the gap. Germline V CDR1 and CDR2: GTSNPN, SVGIG (reference sequence). Specimen: blood. V is TRBV30 and J is TRBJ1-2; maybe TRBD1 (5 bases). This clonotype originated in a man younger than 45 in good health. The CDR3 sequence is CAWSVPSPGGYGYTF. The CDR3 nucleotides are TGTGCCTGGAGTGTACCCTCCCCGGGGGGCTATGGCTACACCTTC.